This T cell receptor beta chain derives from a study of T cells in Graves' hyperthyroidism and ophthalmopathy. Study outcomes and limitations: Most thyroid clonotypes expanded above 0.001 were also detected in blood.

In germline, CDR1 is SNHLY, CDR2 FYNNEI. Trimming removed 3 bases at V and 4 bases at J, with 12 bases between. CDR3 length equals 14 residues. Uncontrolled infection, other autoimmune disease, pregnancy or lactation disqualified patients from enrolment. Clinical symptoms, serum thyroxine, TRAb, thyroid ultrasound and orbital computed tomography established diagnosis. Using RNA transcripts as the source, TCR beta CDR3 regions were amplified. A first-round RT-PCR of the TCR CDR3 used the HTBI primer set. From the multiplex PCR reads, TCRdb called clonotypes with MiXCR, one entry per CDR3 protein. The profile shows 650,000 to 800,000 distinct CDR3 sequences, about 45% of them singletons. This clonotype was detected many times. Its cognate antigen is unknown.

The genes are TRBV2 and TRBJ1-2; TRBD1 might be the D (6 bases). This receptor was identified in an adult man with Graves' disease, either hyperthyroidism or ophthalmopathy (not recorded which). The material sequenced was peripheral blood or thyroid tissue (not recorded which). In DNA, the CDR3 is TGTGCCAGCAGTGATTCAGGGGTGAGCTATGGCTACACCTTC. This gives the protein CASSDSGVSYGYTF.